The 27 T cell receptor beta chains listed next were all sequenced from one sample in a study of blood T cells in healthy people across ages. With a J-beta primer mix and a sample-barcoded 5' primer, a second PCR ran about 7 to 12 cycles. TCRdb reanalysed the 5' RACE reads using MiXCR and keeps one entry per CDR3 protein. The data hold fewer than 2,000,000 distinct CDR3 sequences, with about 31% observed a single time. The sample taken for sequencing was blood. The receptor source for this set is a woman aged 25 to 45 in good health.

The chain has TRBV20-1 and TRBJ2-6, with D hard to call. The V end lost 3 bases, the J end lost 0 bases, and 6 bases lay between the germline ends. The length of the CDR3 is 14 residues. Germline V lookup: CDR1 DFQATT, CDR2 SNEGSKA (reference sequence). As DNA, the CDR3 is TGCAGTGCTAGGATAGACTCTGGGGCCAACGTCCTGACTTTC. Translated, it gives CSARIDSGANVLTF.

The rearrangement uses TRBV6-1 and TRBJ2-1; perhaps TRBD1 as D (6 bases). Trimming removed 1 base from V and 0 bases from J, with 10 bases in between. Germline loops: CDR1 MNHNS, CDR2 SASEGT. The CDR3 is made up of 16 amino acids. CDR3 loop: CASSEVAQGSYNEQFF. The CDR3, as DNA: TGTGCCAGCAGTGAAGTCGCACAGGGCTCCTACAATGAGCAGTTCTTC.

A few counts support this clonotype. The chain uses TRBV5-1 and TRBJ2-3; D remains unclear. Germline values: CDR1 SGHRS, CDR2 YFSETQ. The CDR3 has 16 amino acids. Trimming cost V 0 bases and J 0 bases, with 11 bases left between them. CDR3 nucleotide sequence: TGCGCCAGCAGCTTGGAGGGAATTTCTAGCACAGATACGCAGTATTTT. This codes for CASSLEGISSTDTQYF.

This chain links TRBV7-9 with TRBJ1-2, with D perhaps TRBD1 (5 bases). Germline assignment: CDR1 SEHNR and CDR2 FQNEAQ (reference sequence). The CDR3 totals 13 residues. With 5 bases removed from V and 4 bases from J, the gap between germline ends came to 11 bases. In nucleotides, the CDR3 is TGTGCCAGCAGCCAGGGCGCAATCTATGGCTACACCTTC. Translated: CASSQGAIYGYTF.

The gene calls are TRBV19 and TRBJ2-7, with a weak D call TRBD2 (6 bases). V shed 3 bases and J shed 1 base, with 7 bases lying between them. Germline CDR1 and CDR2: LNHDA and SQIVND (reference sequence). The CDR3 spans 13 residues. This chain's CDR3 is CASSIGGSYEQYF. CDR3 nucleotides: TGTGCCAGTAGTATCGGAGGGTCCTACGAGCAGTACTTC.

The chain's CDR3 is CASAQGTGANVLTF. The CDR3 DNA is TGTGCCAGCGCCCAGGGTACTGGGGCCAACGTCCTGACTTTC. The chain is built from TRBV27 and TRBJ2-6; TRBD1 is a possible D gene (5 bases). CDR3 size: 14 residues. V gave up 8 bases and J gave up 2 bases, with 10 bases separating them. Germline V gives CDR1 MNHEY, CDR2 SMNVEV (reference sequence).

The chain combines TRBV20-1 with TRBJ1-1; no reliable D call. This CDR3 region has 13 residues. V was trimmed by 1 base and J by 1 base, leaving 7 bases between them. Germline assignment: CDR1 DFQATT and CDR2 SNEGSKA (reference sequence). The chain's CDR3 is CSARGVGNTEAFF. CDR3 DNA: TGCAGTGCTAGAGGTGTAGGGAACACTGAAGCTTTCTTT.

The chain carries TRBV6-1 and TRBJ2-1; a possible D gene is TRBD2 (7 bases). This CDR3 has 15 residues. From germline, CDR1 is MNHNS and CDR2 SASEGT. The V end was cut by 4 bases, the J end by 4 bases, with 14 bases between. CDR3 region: CASSGGGRFYNEQFF. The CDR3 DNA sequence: TGTGCCAGCAGTGGCGGGGGCAGATTTTACAATGAGCAGTTCTTC.

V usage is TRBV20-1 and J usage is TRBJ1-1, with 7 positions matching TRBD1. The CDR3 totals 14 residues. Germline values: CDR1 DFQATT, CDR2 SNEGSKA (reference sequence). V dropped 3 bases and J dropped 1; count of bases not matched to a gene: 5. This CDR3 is CSARLPGGNTEAFF. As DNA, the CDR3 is TGCAGTGCTAGGTTACCAGGGGGGAACACTGAAGCTTTCTTT.

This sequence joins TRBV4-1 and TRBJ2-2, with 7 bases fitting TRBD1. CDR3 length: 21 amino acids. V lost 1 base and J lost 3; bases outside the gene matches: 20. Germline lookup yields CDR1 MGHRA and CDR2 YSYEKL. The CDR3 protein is CASSQGRWAQVQRGHTGELFF. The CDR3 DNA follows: TGCGCCAGCAGCCAAGGGAGGTGGGCACAGGTACAGAGGGGGCACACCGGGGAGCTGTTTTTT.

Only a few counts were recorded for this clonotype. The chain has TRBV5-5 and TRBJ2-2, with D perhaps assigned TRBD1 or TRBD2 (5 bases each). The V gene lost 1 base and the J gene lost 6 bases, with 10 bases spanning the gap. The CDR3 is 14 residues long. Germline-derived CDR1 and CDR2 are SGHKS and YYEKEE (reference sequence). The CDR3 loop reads CASSLTGGPGELFF. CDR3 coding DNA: TGTGCCAGCAGCTTGACTGGGGGTCCCGGGGAGCTGTTTTTT.

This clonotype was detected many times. The CDR3 nucleotides are TGCGCCAGCAGCAAGGGACAGGGGAAGGCGAACACTGAAGCTTTCTTT. Translating gives CASSKGQGKANTEAFF. The J gene is TRBJ1-1, the V gene TRBV5-1; 10 nucleotides match TRBD1. The CDR3 has 16 residues. Per the germline V gene, CDR1 is SGHRS and CDR2 is YFSETQ. V lost 4 bases to trimming and J lost 1 base; unmatched junction nucleotides: 7.

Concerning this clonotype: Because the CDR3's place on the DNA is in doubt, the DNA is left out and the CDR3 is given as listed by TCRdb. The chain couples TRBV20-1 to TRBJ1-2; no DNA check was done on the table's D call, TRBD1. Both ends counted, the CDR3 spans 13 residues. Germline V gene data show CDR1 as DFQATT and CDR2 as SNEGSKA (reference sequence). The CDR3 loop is CSAAAEPPYGCTF.

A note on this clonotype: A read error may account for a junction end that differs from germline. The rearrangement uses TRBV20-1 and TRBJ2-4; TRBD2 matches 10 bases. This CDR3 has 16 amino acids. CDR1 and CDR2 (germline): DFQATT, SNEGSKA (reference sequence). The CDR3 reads CSARVAGGLPGNTQYF. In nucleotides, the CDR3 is TGCAGTGCTAGAGTAGCGGGAGGCTTACCAGGAAACACTCAGTACTTC.

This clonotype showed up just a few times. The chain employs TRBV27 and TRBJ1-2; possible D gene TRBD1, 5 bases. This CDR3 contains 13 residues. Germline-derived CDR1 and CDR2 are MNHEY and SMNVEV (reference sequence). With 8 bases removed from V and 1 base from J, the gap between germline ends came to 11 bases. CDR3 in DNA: TGTGCCAGCTTTGAGAGGGGTAACTATGGCTACACCTTC. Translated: CASFERGNYGYTF.

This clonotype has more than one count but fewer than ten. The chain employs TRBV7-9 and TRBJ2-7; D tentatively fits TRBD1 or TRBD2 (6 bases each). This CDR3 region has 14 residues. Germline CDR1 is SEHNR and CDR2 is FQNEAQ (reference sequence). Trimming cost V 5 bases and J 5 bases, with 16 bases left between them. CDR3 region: CASSPWRGTNEQYF. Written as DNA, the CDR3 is TGTGCCAGCAGCCCCTGGAGGGGGACCAACGAGCAGTACTTC.

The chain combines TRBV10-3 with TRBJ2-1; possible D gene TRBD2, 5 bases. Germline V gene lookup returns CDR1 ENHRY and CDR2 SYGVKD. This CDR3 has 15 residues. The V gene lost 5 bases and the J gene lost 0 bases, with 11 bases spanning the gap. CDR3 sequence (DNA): TGTGCCATCAGTCGGGGTAGCGACTCCTACAATGAGCAGTTCTTC. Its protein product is CAISRGSDSYNEQFF.

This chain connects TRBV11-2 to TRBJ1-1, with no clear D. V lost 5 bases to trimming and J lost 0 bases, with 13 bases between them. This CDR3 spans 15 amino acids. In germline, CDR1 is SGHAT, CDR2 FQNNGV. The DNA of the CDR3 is TGTGCCAGCAGCCCCCCTTGGGCGGTGAACACTGAAGCTTTCTTT. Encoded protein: CASSPPWAVNTEAFF. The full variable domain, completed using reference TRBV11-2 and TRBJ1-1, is EAGVAQSPRYKIIEKRQSVAFWCNPISGHATLYWYQQILGQGPKLLIQFQNNGVVDDSQLPKDRFSAERLKGVDSTLKIQPAKLEDSAVYLCASSPPWAVNTEAFFGQGTRLTVV.

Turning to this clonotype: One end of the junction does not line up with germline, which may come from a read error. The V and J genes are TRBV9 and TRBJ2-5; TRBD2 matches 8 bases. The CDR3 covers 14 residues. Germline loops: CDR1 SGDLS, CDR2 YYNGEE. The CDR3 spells CANSPRPGGETQYF. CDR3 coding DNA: TGTGCCAACAGCCCCCGCCCGGGGGGGGAGACCCAGTACTTC.

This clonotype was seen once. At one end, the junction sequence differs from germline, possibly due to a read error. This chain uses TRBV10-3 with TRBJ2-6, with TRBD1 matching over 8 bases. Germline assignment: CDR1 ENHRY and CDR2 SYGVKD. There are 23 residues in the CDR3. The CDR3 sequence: CAISESTQGAGWDRNSGADVLTF. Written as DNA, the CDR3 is TGTGCCATCAGTGAGTCGACTCAGGGGGCAGGCTGGGACCGCAACTCTGGGGCCGACGTCCTGACTTTC.

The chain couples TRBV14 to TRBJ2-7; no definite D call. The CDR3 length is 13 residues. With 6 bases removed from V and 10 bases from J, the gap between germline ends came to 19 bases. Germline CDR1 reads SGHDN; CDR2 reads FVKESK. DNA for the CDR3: TGTGCCAGCAGACGAAAAGGTCAAGAGACTCAGTACTTC. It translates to CASRRKGQETQYF.

CDR3 sequence (DNA): TGCAGCGTTGAAGGCAGCGGGAGATCCGGGCAGTACTTC. Encoded protein: CSVEGSGRSGQYF. This chain uses TRBV29-1 with TRBJ2-5; 8 bases line up with TRBD2. Trimming took 1 base from V and 11 from J; bases not matched to a gene: 9. CDR1 and CDR2 from the germline V gene are SQVTM and ANQGSEA. The CDR3 has 13 residues.

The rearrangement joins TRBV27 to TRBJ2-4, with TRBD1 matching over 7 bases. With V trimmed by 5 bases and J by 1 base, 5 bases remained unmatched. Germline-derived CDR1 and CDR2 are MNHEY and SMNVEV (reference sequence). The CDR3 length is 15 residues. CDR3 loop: CASSALTGAKNIQYF. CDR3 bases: TGTGCCAGCAGTGCCCTGACAGGGGCCAAAAACATTCAGTACTTC.

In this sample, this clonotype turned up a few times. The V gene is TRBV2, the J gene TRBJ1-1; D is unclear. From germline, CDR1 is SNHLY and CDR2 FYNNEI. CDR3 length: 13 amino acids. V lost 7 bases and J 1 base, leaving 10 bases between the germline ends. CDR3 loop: CASKRGSNTEAFF. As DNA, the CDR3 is TGTGCCAGCAAGCGAGGCTCGAACACTGAAGCTTTCTTT.

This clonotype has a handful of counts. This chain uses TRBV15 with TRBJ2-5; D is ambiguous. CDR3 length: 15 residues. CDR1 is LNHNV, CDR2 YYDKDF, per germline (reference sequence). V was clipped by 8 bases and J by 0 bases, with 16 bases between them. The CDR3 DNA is TGTGCCACCCAACATAGGTATGGGTACCAAGAGACCCAGTACTTC. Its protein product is CATQHRYGYQETQYF.

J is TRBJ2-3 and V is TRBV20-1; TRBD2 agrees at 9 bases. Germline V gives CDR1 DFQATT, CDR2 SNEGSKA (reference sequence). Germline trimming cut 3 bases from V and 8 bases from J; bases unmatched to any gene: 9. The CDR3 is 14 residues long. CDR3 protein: CSASIAGVGGTQYF. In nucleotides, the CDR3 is TGCAGTGCTAGTATAGCGGGAGTAGGAGGTACGCAGTATTTT.

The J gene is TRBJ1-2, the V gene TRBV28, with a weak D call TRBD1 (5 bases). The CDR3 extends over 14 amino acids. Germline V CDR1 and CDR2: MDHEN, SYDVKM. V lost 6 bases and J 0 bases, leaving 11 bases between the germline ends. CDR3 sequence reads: CASRQDGTNYGYTF. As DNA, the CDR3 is TGTGCCAGCAGACAGGACGGGACTAACTATGGCTACACCTTC.